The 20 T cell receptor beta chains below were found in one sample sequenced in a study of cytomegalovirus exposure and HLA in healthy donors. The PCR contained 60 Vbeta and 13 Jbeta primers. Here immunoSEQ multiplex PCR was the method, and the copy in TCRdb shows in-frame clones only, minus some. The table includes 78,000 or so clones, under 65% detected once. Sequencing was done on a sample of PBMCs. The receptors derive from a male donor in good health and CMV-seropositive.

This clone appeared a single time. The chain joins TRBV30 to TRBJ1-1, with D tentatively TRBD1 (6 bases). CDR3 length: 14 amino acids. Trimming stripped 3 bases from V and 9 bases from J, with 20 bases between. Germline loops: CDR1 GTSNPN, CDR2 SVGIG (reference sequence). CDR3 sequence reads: CAWSPGGHPTQAFF. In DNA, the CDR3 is TGTGCCTGGAGCCCTGGGGGACACCCTACCCAAGCTTTCTTT.

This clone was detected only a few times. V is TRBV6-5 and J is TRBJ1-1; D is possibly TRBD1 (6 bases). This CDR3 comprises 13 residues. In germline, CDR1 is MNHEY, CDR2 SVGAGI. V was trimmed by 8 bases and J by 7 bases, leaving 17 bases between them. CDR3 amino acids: CASQQGRVGEAFF. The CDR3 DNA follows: TGTGCCAGCCAACAGGGACGGGTAGGTGAAGCTTTCTTT.

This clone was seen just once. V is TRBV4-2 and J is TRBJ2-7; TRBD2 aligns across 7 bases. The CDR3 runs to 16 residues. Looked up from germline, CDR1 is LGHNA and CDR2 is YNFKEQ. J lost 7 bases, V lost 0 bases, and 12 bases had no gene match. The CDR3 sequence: CASSQESAGKAGEQYF. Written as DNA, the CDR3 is TGTGCCAGCAGCCAAGAGAGCGCAGGGAAAGCGGGGGAGCAGTACTTC.

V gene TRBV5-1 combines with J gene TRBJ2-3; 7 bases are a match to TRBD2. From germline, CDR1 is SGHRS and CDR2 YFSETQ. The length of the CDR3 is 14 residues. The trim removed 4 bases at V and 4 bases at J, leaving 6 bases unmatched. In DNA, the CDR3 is TGCGCCAGCAGCCCAGGGACTACTCCAGATACGCAGTATTTT. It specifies CASSPGTTPDTQYF.

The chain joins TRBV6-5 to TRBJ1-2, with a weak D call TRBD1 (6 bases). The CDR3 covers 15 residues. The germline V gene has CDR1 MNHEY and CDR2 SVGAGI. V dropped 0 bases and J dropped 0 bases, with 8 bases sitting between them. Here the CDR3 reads CASSYSAGANYGYTF. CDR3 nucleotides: TGTGCCAGCAGTTACTCAGCAGGGGCTAACTATGGCTACACCTTC.

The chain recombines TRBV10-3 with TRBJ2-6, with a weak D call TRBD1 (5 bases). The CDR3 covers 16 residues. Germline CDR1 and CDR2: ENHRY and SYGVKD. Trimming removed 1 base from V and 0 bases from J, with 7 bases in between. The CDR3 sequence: CAISEFQGSGANVLTF. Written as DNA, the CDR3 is TGTGCCATCAGTGAGTTTCAGGGCTCTGGGGCCAACGTCCTGACTTTC.

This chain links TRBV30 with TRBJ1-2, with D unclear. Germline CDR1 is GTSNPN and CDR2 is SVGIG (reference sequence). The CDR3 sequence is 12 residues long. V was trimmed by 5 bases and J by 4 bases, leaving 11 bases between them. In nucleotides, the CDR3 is TGTGCCTGGGCCAGGTCAGGCTATGGCTACACCTTC. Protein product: CAWARSGYGYTF. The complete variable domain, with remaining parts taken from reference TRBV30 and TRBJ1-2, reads SQTIHQWPATLVQPVGSPLSLECTVEGTSNPNLYWYRQAAGRGLQLLFYSVGIGQISSEVPQNLSASRPQDRQFILSSKKLLLSDSGFYLCAWARSGYGYTFGSGTRLTVV.

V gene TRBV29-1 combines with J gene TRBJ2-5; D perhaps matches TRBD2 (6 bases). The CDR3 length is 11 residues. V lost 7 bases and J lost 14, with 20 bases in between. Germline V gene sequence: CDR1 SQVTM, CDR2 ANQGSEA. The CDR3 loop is CSAVPGTRSYF. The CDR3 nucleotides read TGCAGCGCCGTACCCGGGACTCGGAGTTACTTC.

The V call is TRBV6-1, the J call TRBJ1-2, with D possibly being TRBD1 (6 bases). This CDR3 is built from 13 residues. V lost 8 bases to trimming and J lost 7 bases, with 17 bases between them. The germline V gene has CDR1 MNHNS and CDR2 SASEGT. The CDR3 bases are TGTGCCAGCGGAACTTCAGGGGAGGGTGGCTACACCTTC. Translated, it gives CASGTSGEGGYTF.

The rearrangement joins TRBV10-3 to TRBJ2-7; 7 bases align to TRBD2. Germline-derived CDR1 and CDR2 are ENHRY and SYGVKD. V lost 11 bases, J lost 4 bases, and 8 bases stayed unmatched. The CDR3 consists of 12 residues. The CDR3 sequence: CALGEGRYEQYF. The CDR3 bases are TGTGCCCTCGGGGAGGGGAGGTACGAGCAGTACTTC.

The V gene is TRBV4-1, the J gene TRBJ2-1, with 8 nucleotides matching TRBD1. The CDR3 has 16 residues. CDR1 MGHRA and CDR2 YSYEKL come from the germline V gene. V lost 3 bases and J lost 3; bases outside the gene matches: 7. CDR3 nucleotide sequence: TGCGCCAGCAGCCAGATCGACAGGGGTGGCTACAATGAGCAGTTCTTC. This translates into CASSQIDRGGYNEQFF.

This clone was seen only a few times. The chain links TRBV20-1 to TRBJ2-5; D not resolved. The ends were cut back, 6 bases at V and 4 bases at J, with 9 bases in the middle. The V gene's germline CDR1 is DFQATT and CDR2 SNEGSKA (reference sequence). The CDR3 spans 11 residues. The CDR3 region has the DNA TGCAGTGCGCGCCTTCCAGAGACCCAGTACTTC. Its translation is CSARLPETQYF.

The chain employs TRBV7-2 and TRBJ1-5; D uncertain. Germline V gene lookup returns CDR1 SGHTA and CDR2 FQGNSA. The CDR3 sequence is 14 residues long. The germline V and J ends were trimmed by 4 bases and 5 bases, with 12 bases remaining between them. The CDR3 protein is CASSSNPQDQPQHF. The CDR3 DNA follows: TGTGCCAGCAGCTCCAATCCCCAGGATCAGCCCCAGCATTTT. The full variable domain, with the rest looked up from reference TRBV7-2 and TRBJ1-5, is GAGVSQSPSNKVTEKGKDVELRCDPISGHTALYWYRQSLGQGLEFLIYFQGNSAPDKSGLPSDRFSAERTGGSVSTLTIQRTQQEDSAVYLCASSSNPQDQPQHFGDGTRLSIL.

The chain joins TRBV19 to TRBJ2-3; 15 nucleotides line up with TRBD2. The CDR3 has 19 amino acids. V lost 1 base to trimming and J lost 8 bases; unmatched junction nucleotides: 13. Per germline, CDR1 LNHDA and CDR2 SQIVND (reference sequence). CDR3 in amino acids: CASSIVAPGLAGGRRTQYF. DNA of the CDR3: TGTGCCAGTAGTATAGTGGCCCCGGGACTAGCGGGAGGTAGGCGTACGCAGTATTTT. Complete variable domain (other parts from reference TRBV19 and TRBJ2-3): DGGITQSPKYLFRKEGQNVTLSCEQNLNHDAMYWYRQDPGQGLRLIYYSQIVNDFQKGDIAEGYSVSREKKESFPLTVTSAQKNPTAFYLCASSIVAPGLAGGRRTQYFGPGTRLTVL.

The CDR3: CASSGAGTGGIYEQYF. The CDR3 region has the DNA TGTGCCAGTAGTGGGGCCGGGACAGGGGGCATCTACGAGCAGTACTTC. This sequence joins TRBV19 and TRBJ2-7; 12 bases map to TRBD1. J was trimmed by 3 bases and V by 5 bases; bases with no gene match: 8. Looked up from germline, CDR1 is LNHDA and CDR2 is SQIVND (reference sequence). CDR3 length: 16 residues.

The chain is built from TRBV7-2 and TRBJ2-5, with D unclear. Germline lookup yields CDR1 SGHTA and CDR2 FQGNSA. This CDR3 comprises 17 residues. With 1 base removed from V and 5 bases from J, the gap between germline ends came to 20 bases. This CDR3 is CASSLGGFGGVLETQYF. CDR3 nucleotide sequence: TGTGCCAGCAGCTTAGGAGGCTTTGGCGGAGTTCTCGAGACCCAGTACTTC.

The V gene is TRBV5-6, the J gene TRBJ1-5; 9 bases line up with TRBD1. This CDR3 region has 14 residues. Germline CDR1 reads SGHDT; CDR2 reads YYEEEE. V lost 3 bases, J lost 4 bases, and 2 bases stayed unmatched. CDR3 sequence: CASSSGTGNQPQHF. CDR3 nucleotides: TGTGCCAGCAGCTCCGGGACAGGGAATCAGCCCCAGCATTTT.

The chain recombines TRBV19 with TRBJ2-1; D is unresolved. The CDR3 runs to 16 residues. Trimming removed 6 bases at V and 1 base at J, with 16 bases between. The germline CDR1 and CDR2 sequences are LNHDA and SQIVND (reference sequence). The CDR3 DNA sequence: TGTGCCAGTAGCCCTCTCGAGGCACCATCCTACAATGAGCAGTTCTTC. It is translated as CASSPLEAPSYNEQFF.

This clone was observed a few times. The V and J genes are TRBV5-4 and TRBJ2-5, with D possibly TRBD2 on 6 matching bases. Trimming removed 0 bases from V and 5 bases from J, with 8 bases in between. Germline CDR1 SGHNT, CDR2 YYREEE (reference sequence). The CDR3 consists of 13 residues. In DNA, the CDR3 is TGTGCCAGCAGCTTGGCGGGGAGGGAGACCCAGTACTTC. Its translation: CASSLAGRETQYF.

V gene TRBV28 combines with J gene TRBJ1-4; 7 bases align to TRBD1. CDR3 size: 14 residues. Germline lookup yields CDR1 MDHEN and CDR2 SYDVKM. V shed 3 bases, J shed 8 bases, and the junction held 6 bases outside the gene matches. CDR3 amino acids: CASSLVGGDEKLFF. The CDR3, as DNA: TGTGCCAGCAGTTTGGTAGGGGGCGACGAAAAACTGTTTTTT.